These 22 T cell receptor beta chains came from one sample sequenced in a study of cytomegalovirus exposure and HLA in healthy donors. Measured with immunoSEQ multiplex PCR; TCRdb has only the in-frame clones, and not every one. The repertoire has some 180,000 clones, around nine tenths of them found once; the top ten carry 6.5% to 7.5%. Sequencing was carried out using PBMCs. Receptors were obtained from a man aged 25 to 40 in good health and CMV-seropositive.

This chain uses TRBV5-6 with TRBJ2-7; D not certain. Trimming took off 1 base at V and 3 bases at J, with 11 bases between the two ends. The CDR3 covers 14 residues. Germline V lookup: CDR1 SGHDT, CDR2 YYEEEE. CDR3 DNA sequence: TGTGCCAGCAGCTTGTTTGGACGGAGCTACGAGCAGTACTTC. It yields the protein CASSLFGRSYEQYF.

The chain has TRBV7-6 and TRBJ2-2, with 13 positions matching TRBD2. The CDR3 sequence is 16 residues long. The V segment lost 0 bases and the J segment 5 bases; nucleotides outside the gene matches: 0. In germline, CDR1 is SGHVS, CDR2 FNYEAQ. The CDR3 here is CASSLALAGGTGELFF. The CDR3 DNA reads as TGTGCCAGCAGCTTAGCACTAGCGGGAGGGACCGGGGAGCTGTTTTTT.

On this clone itself: Germline and junction disagree at one end, which may indicate a read error. The chain has TRBV2 and TRBJ2-3; D may correspond to TRBD1 or TRBD2 (5 bases each). The length of the CDR3 is 15 residues. CDR1 and CDR2 (germline): SNHLY, FYNNEI. The DNA for the CDR3 is TGTGCCAGAAGTGGACCTAGGGGACCAACAGATACGCAGTATTTT. The encoded protein is CARSGPRGPTDTQYF.

The DNA for the CDR3 is TGTGCCAGCAGCTTGGTTAGCCTAAACACCTTC. Its translation: CASSLVSLNTF. The chain couples TRBV5-8 to TRBJ1-2; D is uncertain. The germline V gene encodes CDR1 SGHTS and CDR2 YDEGEE. V was clipped by 0 bases and J by 12 bases, with 9 bases between them. The CDR3 has 11 amino acids.

This clone has only a few counts. This rearrangement joins TRBV2 to TRBJ1-4; TRBD1 is a possible D gene (5 bases). The germline V and J ends were trimmed by 4 bases and 7 bases, with 16 bases remaining between them. There are 15 residues in the CDR3. Per the germline V gene, CDR1 is SNHLY and CDR2 is FYNNEI. The CDR3 reads CASSGVDIGGEKLFF. CDR3 sequence (DNA): TGTGCCAGCAGTGGCGTTGACATCGGGGGTGAAAAACTGTTTTTT.

As DNA, the CDR3 is TGTGCCAGCAGTGACTCTGGGGGATCCTTCTATGGCTACACCTTC. Residues: CASSDSGGSFYGYTF. The V and J genes are TRBV6-4 and TRBJ1-2; tentatively, D is TRBD1 (5 bases). V dropped 0 bases and J dropped 4 bases, with 12 bases sitting between them. The CDR3 sequence is 15 residues long. Germline loops: CDR1 MRHNA, CDR2 SNTAGT.

This clone was seen only once. J is TRBJ2-7 and V is TRBV7-9, with D perhaps TRBD1 or TRBD2 (5 bases each). This CDR3 has 14 amino acids. V lost 3 bases and J 6 bases, leaving 15 bases between the germline ends. Per germline, CDR1 SEHNR and CDR2 FQNEAQ (reference sequence). For the CDR3, the DNA is TGTGCCAGCAGCTTCGGGACCCTGTTGTCCGAGCAGTACTTC. Translating it yields CASSFGTLLSEQYF.

The chain carries TRBV6-6 and TRBJ1-2; D is unclear. Germline loops: CDR1 MNHNY, CDR2 SVGAGI (reference sequence). CDR3 length equals 15 residues. The V gene lost 2 bases and the J gene lost 4 bases, with 14 bases spanning the gap. CDR3 protein: CASSYKGPPSYGYTF. CDR3 coding DNA: TGTGCCAGCAGTTACAAAGGGCCACCTTCCTATGGCTACACCTTC.

This clone was detected once. The V and J genes are TRBV7-9 and TRBJ1-6; D call uncertain. This CDR3 contains 13 residues. The V end was cut by 10 bases, the J end by 5 bases, with 12 bases between. Per the germline V gene, CDR1 is SEHNR and CDR2 is FQNEAQ (reference sequence). The CDR3 DNA is TGTGCCACGACGGCGCAGAATAATTCACCCCTCCACTTT. This gives the protein CATTAQNNSPLHF.

The rearrangement joins TRBV11-3 to TRBJ2-2; D not certain. Trimming stripped 3 bases from V and 2 bases from J, with 7 bases between. The CDR3 covers 14 residues. CDR1 and CDR2 from the germline V gene are SGHNT and YENEEA. CDR3 in DNA: TGTGCCAGCAGCTTGTCCGGTAACACCGGGGAGCTGTTTTTT. Translated: CASSLSGNTGELFF.

The J gene is TRBJ1-2, the V gene TRBV27; tentative D call: TRBD1 (6 bases). CDR1 is MNHEY and CDR2 is SMNVEV in the germline V gene (reference sequence). V lost 3 bases, J lost 8 bases, and 16 bases lay in between. The CDR3 consists of 14 residues. CDR3 in amino acids: CASSFRQATKGYTF. The CDR3 DNA follows: TGTGCCAGCAGTTTCCGACAGGCGACTAAAGGCTACACCTTC.

The chain has TRBV7-9 and TRBJ1-1; TRBD1 might be the D (6 bases). Between the trimmed V and J ends, which lost 4 bases and 8 bases, there was a span of 20 bases. From germline, CDR1 is SEHNR and CDR2 FQNEAQ (reference sequence). The CDR3 runs 15 residues. The CDR3 nucleotides are TGTGCCAGCAGCTACTGGGACACCCCGGCGCGGGAAGCTTTCTTT. The encoded protein is CASSYWDTPAREAFF. The variable domain in full, completed from reference TRBV7-9 and TRBJ1-1, reads DTGVSQNPRHKITKRGQNVTFRCDPISEHNRLYWYRQTLGQGPEFLTYFQNEAQLEKSRLLSDRFSAERPKGSFSTLEIQRTEQGDSAMYLCASSYWDTPAREAFFGQGTRLTVV.

The chain couples TRBV9 to TRBJ1-4; 7 nucleotides match TRBD1. Trimming took 3 bases from V and 2 from J; bases not matched to a gene: 1. The CDR3 has 14 amino acids. Germline assignment: CDR1 SGDLS and CDR2 YYNGEE. CDR3 coding DNA: TGTGCCAGCAGCGAGACAGGGACTAATGAAAAACTGTTTTTT. As protein: CASSETGTNEKLFF.

The V call is TRBV6-6, the J call TRBJ1-6; D is possibly TRBD1 (5 bases). This CDR3 spans 16 amino acids. Germline assignment: CDR1 MNHNY and CDR2 SVGAGI (reference sequence). Trimming left V 5 bases short and J 9 bases short, with 20 bases between. CDR3 bases: TGTGCCAGCAGTGGGGGGGGGACTAGGGTTGGTTCACCCCTCCACTTT. It specifies CASSGGGTRVGSPLHF.

The chain is built from TRBV28 and TRBJ2-1; D remains ambiguous. CDR1 is MDHEN and CDR2 is SYDVKM in the germline V gene. The ends were cut back, 7 bases at V and 4 bases at J, with 17 bases in the middle. CDR3 length equals 15 residues. For the CDR3, the DNA is TGTGCCAGCATGCTCAATCCGGGCCTGTACAATGAGCAGTTCTTC. The encoded protein is CASMLNPGLYNEQFF.

V usage is TRBV6-5 and J usage is TRBJ2-5; 10 bases agree with TRBD2. Per the germline V gene, CDR1 is MNHEY and CDR2 is SVGAGI. The length of the CDR3 is 15 residues. Losses at the gene ends were 6 bases for V and 5 bases for J; bases not matched to a gene: 9. The CDR3 here is CASSVAGGVPETQYF. The CDR3 DNA is TGTGCCAGCAGCGTAGCGGGGGGTGTCCCGGAGACCCAGTACTTC.

The CDR3 region is CASSLRDRGANSPLHF. The CDR3 region has the DNA TGCGCCAGCAGCTTGCGGGACAGGGGGGCGAATTCACCCCTCCACTTT. The chain combines TRBV5-1 with TRBJ1-6; 11 nucleotides match TRBD1. The CDR3 is 16 residues long. Germline values: CDR1 SGHRS, CDR2 YFSETQ. V dropped 1 base and J dropped 7; count of bases not matched to a gene: 4. The full variable domain, its missing parts supplied by reference TRBV5-1 and TRBJ1-6, is KAGVTQTPRYLIKTRGQQVTLSCSPISGHRSVSWYQQTPGQGLQFLFEYFSETQRNKGNFPGRFSGRQFSNSRSEMNVSTLELGDSALYLCASSLRDRGANSPLHFGNGTRLTVT.

V usage is TRBV15 and J usage is TRBJ2-7, with 11 bases aligning to TRBD2. The V segment lost 3 bases and the J segment 6 bases; nucleotides outside the gene matches: 13. Germline CDR1 and CDR2: LNHNV and YYDKDF (reference sequence). The CDR3 has 17 residues. CDR3 region: CATSSFDSGRAGLEQYF. The DNA for the CDR3 is TGTGCCACCAGCAGTTTTGATAGCGGGAGGGCCGGTCTCGAGCAGTACTTC.

V gene TRBV7-7 combines with J gene TRBJ2-7, with a tentative D call TRBD2 (6 bases). CDR1 and CDR2 from the germline V gene are SSHAT and FNYEAQ (reference sequence). Trimming removed 2 bases at V and 0 bases at J, with 8 bases between. The CDR3 loop spans 14 amino acids. For the CDR3, the DNA is TGTGCCAGCAGCTTACGCGGGGCCTCCTACGAGCAGTACTTC. Amino acids: CASSLRGASYEQYF.

The J gene is TRBJ1-3, the V gene TRBV6-6; D gene uncertain. CDR3 length: 12 residues. Germline-derived CDR1 and CDR2 are MNHNY and SVGAGI (reference sequence). Deletions cut 7 bases from V and 1 base from J, with 5 bases between. CDR3 in amino acids: CASTPSGNTIYF. The CDR3 DNA is TGTGCCAGCACCCCGTCTGGAAACACCATATATTTT.

The rearrangement links TRBV9 to TRBJ2-7, with TRBD2 identical over 7 bases. The CDR3 is 15 amino acids. The junction had 13 bases not matched to a gene; V was cut back by 4 bases and J by 6 bases. CDR1 is SGDLS, CDR2 YYNGEE, per germline. The CDR3 DNA reads TGTGCCAGCAGCCCGGGTCGGGACTACCCGGGCGAGCAGTACTTC. Translating it yields CASSPGRDYPGEQYF.

This chain joins TRBV5-6 and TRBJ1-1, with 8 bases fitting TRBD1. The trim removed 0 bases at V and 12 bases at J, leaving 4 bases unmatched. The germline V gene encodes CDR1 SGHDT and CDR2 YYEEEE. The CDR3 has 12 amino acids. The CDR3 region is CASSLGSRGPFF. The CDR3 nucleotides are TGTGCCAGCAGCTTGGGGAGCAGGGGGCCTTTCTTT.